This T cell receptor (beta chain) was identified in a study of metastatic and nonmetastatic thyroid tumors. Study-level results: Reported TCR beta diversity, measured in blood and tumor, was significantly higher for malignant thyroid tumors than for benign nodules.

V was pared by 5 bases and J by 8 bases, with 12 bases between. The CDR3 consists of 13 residues. All patients reached thyroid surgery having received no treatment beforehand. Worth noting for this clone: Its antigen is not known.

MiXCR re-clonotyped the PCR reads for TCRdb. The sample holds 35,000 to 45,000 clones, more than 25% seen once. The sequence was collected from a male donor with papillary thyroid cancer or a benign thyroid nodule (not recorded which). Some clones in this sample may be carry-over from other donors' samples. The V gene is TRBV12-3 or TRBV12-4, the J gene TRBJ1-4; D is undetermined. Sequencing used blood. The CDR3 region is CASSHPFGEKLFF. The DNA of the CDR3 is TGTGCCAGCAGTCATCCCTTTGGGGAAAAACTGTTTTTT.